This T cell receptor (beta chain) was captured by sequencing in a study of T cells in Graves' hyperthyroidism and ophthalmopathy. Study-level findings and limits: Using 13 V-J features, a model discriminated ophthalmopathy from stable hyperthyroidism. The model anticipated ophthalmopathy a median approximately six months pre-onset. Blood also showed most of the thyroid clonotypes that were expanded above 0.001.

This clonotype was recorded many times. The antigen is not known. Researchers amplified the TCR beta CDR3 regions from RNA transcripts. With the HTBI primer set, the TCR CDR3 went through a first round of RT-PCR. TCRdb called the multiplex PCR reads again in MiXCR, with one record for every CDR3 protein. The sample has fewer than 650,000 distinct CDR3 sequences, about 15% seen once. This CDR3 has 14 residues. Germline V CDR1 and CDR2: SNHLY, FYNNEI. The V end lost 1 base, the J end lost 1 base, and 6 bases lay between the germline ends. The sample consisted of blood. This clonotype originated in a woman in her 30s with Graves' hyperthyroidism that later progressed to Graves' ophthalmopathy. This chain uses TRBV2 with TRBJ2-3, with no clear D. CDR3 loop: CASSEGGGTDTQYF. The CDR3, as DNA: TGTGCCAGCAGTGAAGGAGGCGGCACAGATACGCAGTATTTT. Supplemented by reference TRBV2 and TRBJ2-3, the full variable domain reads EPEVTQTPSHQVTQMGQEVILRCVPISNHLYFYWYRQILGQKVEFLVSFYNNEISEKSEIFDDQFSVERPDGSNFTLKIRSTKLEDSAMYFCASSEGGGTDTQYFGPGTRLTVL.